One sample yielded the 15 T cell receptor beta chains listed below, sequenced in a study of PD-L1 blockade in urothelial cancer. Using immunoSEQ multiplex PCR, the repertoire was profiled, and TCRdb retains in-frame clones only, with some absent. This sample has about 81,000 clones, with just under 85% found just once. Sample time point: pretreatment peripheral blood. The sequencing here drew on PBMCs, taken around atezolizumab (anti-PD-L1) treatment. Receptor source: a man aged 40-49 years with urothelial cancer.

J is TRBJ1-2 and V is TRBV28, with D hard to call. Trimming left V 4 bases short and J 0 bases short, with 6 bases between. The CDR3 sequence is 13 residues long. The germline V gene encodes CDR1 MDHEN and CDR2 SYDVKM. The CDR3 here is CASSSAPNYGYTF. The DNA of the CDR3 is TGTGCCAGCAGTTCAGCGCCTAACTATGGCTACACCTTC.

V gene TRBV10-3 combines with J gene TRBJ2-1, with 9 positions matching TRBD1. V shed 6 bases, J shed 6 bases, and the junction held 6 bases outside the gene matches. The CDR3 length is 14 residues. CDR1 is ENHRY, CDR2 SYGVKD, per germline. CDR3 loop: CAIRGQGMGNEQFF. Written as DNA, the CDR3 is TGTGCCATCAGAGGACAGGGGATGGGCAATGAGCAGTTCTTC.

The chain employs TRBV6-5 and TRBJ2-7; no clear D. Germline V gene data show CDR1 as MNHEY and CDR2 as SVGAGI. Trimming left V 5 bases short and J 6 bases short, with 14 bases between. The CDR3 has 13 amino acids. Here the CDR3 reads CASSIKAPLEQYF. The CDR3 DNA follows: TGTGCCAGCAGTATTAAAGCCCCTCTCGAGCAGTACTTC.

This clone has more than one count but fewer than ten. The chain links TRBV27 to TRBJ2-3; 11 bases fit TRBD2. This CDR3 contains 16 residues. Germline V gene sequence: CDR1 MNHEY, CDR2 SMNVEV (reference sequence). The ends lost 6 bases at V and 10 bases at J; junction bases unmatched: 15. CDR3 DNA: TGTGCCAGCAGCAGTCTAGCGGGAGGCCCGGGGGGGGCGCAGTATTTT. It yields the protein CASSSLAGGPGGAQYF.

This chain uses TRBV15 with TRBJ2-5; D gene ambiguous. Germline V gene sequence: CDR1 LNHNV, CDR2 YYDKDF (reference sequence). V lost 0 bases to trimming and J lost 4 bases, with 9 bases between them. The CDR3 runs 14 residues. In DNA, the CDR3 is TGTGCCACCAGCAGAGAGTCCGGCGGAGAGACCCAGTACTTC. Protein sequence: CATSRESGGETQYF. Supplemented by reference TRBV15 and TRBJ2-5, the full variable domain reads DAMVIQNPRYQVTQFGKPVTLSCSQTLNHNVMYWYQQKSSQAPKLLFHYYDKDFNNEADTPDNFQSRRPNTSFCFLDIRSPGLGDTAMYLCATSRESGGETQYFGPGTRLLVL.

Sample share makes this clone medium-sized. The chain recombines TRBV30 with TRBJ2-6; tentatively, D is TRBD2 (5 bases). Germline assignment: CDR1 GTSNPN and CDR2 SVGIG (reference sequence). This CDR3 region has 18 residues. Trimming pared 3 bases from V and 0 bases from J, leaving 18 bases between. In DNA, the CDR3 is TGTGCCTGGAGATCCCCAGCGGATGTAAACTCTGGGGCCAACGTCCTGACTTTC. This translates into CAWRSPADVNSGANVLTF.

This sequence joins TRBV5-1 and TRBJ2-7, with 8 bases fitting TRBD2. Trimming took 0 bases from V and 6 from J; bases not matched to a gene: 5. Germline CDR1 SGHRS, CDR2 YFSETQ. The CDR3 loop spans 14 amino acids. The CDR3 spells CASSLVAGSSEQYF. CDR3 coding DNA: TGCGCCAGCAGCTTGGTAGCGGGGAGCTCCGAGCAGTACTTC.

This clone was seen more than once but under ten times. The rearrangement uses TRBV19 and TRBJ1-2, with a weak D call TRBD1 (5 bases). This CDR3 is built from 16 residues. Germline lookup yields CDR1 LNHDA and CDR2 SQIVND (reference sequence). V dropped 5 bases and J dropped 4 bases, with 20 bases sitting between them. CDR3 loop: CASSLLTASGIYGYTF. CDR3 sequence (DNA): TGTGCCAGTAGTCTCCTGACAGCCTCAGGCATCTATGGCTACACCTTC.

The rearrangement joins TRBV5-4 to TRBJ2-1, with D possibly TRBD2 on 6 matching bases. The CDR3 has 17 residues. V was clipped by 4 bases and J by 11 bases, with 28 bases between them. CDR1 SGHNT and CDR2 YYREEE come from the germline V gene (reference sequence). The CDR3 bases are TGTGCCAGCAGCCCGGAGGGGAGAGACTCAGGGTCCGGCCAGCAGTTCTTC. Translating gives CASSPEGRDSGSGQQFF.

The CDR3 sequence is CATSRVKNGEETQYF. CDR3 coding DNA: TGTGCCACCAGCAGAGTAAAAAACGGGGAAGAGACCCAGTACTTC. This rearrangement joins TRBV15 to TRBJ2-5, with D tentatively TRBD2 (5 bases). Germline CDR1 LNHNV, CDR2 YYDKDF (reference sequence). V lost 1 base and J lost 3, with 12 bases in between. The CDR3 extends over 15 amino acids.

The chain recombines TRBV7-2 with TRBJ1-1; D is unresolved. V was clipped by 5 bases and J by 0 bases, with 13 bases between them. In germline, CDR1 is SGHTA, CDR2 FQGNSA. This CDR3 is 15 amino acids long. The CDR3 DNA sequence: TGTGCCAGCAGCCAGGCGATAGTCTTGAACACTGAAGCTTTCTTT. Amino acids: CASSQAIVLNTEAFF.

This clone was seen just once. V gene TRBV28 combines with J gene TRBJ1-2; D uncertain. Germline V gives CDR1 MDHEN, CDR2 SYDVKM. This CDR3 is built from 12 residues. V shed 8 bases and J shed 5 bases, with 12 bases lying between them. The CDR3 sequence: CASALSGYGYTF. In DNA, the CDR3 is TGTGCCAGCGCCCTTTCGGGGTATGGCTACACCTTC.

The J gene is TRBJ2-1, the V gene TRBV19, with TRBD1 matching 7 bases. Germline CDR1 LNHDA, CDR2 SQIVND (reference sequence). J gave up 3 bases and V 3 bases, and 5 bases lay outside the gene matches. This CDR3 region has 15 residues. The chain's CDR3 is CASSMSQGLYNEQFF. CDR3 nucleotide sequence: TGTGCCAGTAGTATGTCACAGGGGCTCTACAATGAGCAGTTCTTC.

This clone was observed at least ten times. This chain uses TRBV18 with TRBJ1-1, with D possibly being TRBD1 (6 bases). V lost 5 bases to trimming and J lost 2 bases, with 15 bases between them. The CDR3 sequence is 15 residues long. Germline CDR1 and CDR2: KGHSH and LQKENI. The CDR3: CASSEKRTANTEAFF. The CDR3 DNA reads TGTGCCAGCTCAGAAAAACGGACAGCCAACACTGAAGCTTTCTTT.

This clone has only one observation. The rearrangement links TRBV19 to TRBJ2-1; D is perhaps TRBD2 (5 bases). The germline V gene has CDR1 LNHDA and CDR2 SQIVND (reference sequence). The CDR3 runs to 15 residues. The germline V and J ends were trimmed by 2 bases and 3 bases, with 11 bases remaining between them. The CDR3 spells CASSIRTGFYNEQFF. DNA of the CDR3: TGTGCCAGTAGTATACGGACTGGGTTCTACAATGAGCAGTTCTTC.